Listed here is a single T cell receptor (beta chain). This specimen belongs to a study of blood T cell repertoires in COVID-19. Original handling: Estimated nucleated cell counts came from reference gene primer amplification. Assay: immunoSEQ multiplex PCR; the TCRdb copy retains only in-frame clones and omits some. V and J calls and clone size are as listed in that table; D and trimming were resolved from the DNA. This table holds about 87,000 clones, 86% found once. Germline values: CDR1 SGHRS, CDR2 YFSETQ. Trimming cost V 3 bases and J 7 bases; bases outside gene matches: 13. This CDR3 is built from 17 residues.

This clonotype was sampled from a human donor in a cohort sampled during active COVID-19. Sequenced sample: peripheral blood. This chain uses TRBV5-1 with TRBJ2-2, with TRBD1 identical over 9 bases. CDR3 sequence reads: CASSSTGGNVAGGELFF. CDR3 nucleotides: TGCGCCAGCAGCTCTACAGGGGGCAACGTTGCCGGCGGGGAGCTGTTTTTT. The full variable domain, rest sourced from reference TRBV5-1 and TRBJ2-2, is KAGVTQTPRYLIKTRGQQVTLSCSPISGHRSVSWYQQTPGQGLQFLFEYFSETQRNKGNFPGRFSGRQFSNSRSEMNVSTLELGDSALYLCASSSTGGNVAGGELFFGEGSRLTVL.